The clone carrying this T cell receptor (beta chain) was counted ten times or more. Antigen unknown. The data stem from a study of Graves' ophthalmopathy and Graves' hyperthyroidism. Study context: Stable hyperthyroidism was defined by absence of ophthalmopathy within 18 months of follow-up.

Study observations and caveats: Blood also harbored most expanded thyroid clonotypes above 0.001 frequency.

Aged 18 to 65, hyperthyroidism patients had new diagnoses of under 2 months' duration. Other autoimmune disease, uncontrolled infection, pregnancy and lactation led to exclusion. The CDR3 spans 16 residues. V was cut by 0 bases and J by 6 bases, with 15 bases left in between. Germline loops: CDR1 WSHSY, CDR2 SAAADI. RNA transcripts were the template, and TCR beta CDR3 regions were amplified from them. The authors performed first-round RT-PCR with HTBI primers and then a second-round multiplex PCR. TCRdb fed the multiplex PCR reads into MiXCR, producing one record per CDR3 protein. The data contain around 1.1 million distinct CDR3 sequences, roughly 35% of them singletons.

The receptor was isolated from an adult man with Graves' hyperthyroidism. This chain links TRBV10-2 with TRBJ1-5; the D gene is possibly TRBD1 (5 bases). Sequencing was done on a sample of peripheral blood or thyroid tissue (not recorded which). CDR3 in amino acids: CASSESTLRGSQPQHF. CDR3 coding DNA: TGCGCCAGCAGTGAGTCGACATTGCGGGGGAGTCAGCCCCAGCATTTT.